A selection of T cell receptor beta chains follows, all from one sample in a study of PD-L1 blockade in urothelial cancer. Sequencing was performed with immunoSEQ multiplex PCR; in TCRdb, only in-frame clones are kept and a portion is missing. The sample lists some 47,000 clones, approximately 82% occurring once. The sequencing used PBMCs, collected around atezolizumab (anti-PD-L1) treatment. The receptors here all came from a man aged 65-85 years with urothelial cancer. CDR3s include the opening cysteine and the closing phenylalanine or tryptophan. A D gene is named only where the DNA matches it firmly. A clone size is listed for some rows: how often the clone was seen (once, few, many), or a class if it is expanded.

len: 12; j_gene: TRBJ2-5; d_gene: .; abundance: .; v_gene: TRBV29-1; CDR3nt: TGCAGCGTTGAAGACCTAGCGAAGACCCAGTACTTC; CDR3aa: CSVEDLAKTQYF
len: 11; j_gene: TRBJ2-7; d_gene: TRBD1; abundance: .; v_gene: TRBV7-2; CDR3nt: TGTGCCAGCAGGGACAGGGCCGAACTGTACTTC; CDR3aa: CASRDRAELYF
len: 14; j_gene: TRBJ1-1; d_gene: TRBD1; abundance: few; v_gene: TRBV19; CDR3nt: TGTGCCAGTAAACAGGGGGCAGGTAACACTGAAGCTTTCTTT; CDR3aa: CASKQGAGNTEAFF
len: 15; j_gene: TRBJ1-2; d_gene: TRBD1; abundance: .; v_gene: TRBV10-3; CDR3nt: TGTGCCATCCGGACAGGGGGCGCAGTCAACTATGGCTACACCTTC; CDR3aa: CAIRTGGAVNYGYTF
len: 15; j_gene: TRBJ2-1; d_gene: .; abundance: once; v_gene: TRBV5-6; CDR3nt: TGTGCCAGCAGCTGGGCTAGCGTACGGTACAATGAGCAGTTCTTC; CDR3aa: CASSWASVRYNEQFF
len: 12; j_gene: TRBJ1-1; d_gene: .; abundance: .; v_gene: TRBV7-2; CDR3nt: TGTGCCAGCAGCTTAACCAGGGTGGAAGCTTTCTTT; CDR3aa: CASSLTRVEAFF
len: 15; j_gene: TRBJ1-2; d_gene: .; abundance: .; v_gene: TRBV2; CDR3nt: TGTGCCAGCAGTATCACTTACCAACAGAACTATGGCTACACCTTC; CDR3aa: CASSITYQQNYGYTF
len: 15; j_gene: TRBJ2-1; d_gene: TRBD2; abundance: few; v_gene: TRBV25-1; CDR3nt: TGTGCCAGCAGTGAAGCGGGAGGTTCATACAATGAGCAGTTCTTC; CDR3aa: CASSEAGGSYNEQFF
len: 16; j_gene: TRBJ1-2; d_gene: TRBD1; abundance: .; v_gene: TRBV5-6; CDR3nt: TGTGCCAGCAGCTTGGGACAGGGGGGCTCTAACTATGGCTACACCTTC; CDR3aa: CASSLGQGGSNYGYTF
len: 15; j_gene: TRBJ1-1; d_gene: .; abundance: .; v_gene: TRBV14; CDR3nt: TGTGCCAGCAGCCCACTAGACAGGATGAACACTGAAGCTTTCTTT; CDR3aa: CASSPLDRMNTEAFF
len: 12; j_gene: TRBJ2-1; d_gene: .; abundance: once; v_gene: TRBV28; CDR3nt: TGTGCCAGCAGTTCAAACGGAGTGCGAAAGTTCTTC; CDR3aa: CASSSNGVRKFF
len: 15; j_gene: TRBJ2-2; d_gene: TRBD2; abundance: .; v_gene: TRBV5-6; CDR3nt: TGTGCCAGCAGCCAGGGACTAGCGGGGGCCGGGGAGCTGTTTTTT; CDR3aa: CASSQGLAGAGELFF
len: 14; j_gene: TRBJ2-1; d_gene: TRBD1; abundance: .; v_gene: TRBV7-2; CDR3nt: TGTGCCAGCAGCTTAGGGCGACAGGGTATCGAGCAGTTCTTC; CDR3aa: CASSLGRQGIEQFF
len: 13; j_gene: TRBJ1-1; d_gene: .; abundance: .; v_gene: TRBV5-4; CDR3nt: TGTGCCAGCCGATCCACACGGGACACTGAAGCTTTCTTT; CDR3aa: CASRSTRDTEAFF
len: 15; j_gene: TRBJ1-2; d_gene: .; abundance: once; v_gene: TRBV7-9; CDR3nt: TGTGCCAGCAGCTTATCTGCAGGGGCTAACTATGGCTACACCTTC; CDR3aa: CASSLSAGANYGYTF
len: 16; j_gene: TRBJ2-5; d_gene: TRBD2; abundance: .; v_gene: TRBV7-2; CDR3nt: TGTGCCAGCAGCCTCGGGACTAGCGGGGGGGCAGAGACCCAGTACTTC; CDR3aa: CASSLGTSGGAETQYF
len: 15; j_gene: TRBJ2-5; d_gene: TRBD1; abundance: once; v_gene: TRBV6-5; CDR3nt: TGTGCCAGCAGACCTCGGGGGACAGGGGCGGAGACCCAGTACTTC; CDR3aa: CASRPRGTGAETQYF
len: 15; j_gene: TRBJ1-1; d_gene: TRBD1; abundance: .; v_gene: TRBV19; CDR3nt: TGTGCCAGTAAAAAACAGGGGCGGATGAACACTGAAGCTTTCTTT; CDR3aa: CASKKQGRMNTEAFF
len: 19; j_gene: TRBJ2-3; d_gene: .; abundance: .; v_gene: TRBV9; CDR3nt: TGTGCCAGCAGCCCCCACCTAAAGAGAGCTAGCGCGCGCACAGATACGCAGTATTTT; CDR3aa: CASSPHLKRASARTDTQYF
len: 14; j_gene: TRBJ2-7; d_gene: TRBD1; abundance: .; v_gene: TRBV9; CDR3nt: TGTGCCAGCAGCGTAGAAGACAGGGTCGGCGAGCAGTACTTC; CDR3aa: CASSVEDRVGEQYF
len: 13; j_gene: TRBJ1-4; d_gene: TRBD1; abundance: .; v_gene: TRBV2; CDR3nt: TGTGCCAGCGCTCGACAGGGGAGGGAAAAACTGTTTTTT; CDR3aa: CASARQGREKLFF
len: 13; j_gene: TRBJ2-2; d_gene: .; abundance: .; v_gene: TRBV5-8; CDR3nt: TGTGCCAGCACCCCTCGCCGGACCGGGGAGCTGTTTTTT; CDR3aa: CASTPRRTGELFF
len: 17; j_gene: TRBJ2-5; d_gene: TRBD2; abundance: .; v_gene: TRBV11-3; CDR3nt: TGTGCCAGCAGCTCAGGGTCGACTAGCGGGGTCCAAGAGACCCAGTACTTC; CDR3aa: CASSSGSTSGVQETQYF
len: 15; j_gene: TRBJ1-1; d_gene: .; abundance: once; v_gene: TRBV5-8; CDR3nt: TGTGCCAGCAGACAAAGCGCCCGACCGAACACTGAAGCTTTCTTT; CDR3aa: CASRQSARPNTEAFF
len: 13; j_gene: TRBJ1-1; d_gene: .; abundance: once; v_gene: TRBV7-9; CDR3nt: TGTGCCAGCAGCTTTAAATATAACACTGAAGCTTTCTTT; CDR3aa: CASSFKYNTEAFF
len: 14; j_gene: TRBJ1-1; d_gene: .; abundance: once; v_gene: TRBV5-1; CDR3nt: TGCGCCAGCAGCCTCGGGGGGAGGAACACTGAAGCTTTCTTT; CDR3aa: CASSLGGRNTEAFF
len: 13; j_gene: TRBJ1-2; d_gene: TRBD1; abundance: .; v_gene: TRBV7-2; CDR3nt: TGTGCCAGCAACACAGGGGGGACCTATGGCTACACCTTC; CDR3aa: CASNTGGTYGYTF
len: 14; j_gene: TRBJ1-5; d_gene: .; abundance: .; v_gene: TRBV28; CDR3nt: TGTGCCAGCAGTTTGGGACGGGGGAATCAGCCCCAGCATTTT; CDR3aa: CASSLGRGNQPQHF
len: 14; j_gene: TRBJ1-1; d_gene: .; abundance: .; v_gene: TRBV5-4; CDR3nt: TGTGCCAGCAGCATCAGGGAATCAAGCACTGAAGCTTTCTTT; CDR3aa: CASSIRESSTEAFF
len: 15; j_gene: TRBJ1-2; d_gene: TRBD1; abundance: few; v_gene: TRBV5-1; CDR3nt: TGCGCCAGCAGCCCGTCTGTCAGACAGGGGCAGGGCTACACCTTC; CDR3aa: CASSPSVRQGQGYTF
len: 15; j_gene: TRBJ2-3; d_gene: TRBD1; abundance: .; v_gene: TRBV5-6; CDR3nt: TGTGCCAGCAGCCTCAGGACAGGGGGCACAGATACGCAGTATTTT; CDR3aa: CASSLRTGGTDTQYF
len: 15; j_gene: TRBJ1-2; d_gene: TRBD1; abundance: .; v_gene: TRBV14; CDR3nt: TGTGCCAGCAGCCGTCAACAGGGGGCCAGCTATGGCTACACCTTC; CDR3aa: CASSRQQGASYGYTF
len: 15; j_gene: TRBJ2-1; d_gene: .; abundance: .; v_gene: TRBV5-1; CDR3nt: TGCGCCAGCAGCCCGACCGGAGGCTACTACAATGAGCAGTTCTTC; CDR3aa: CASSPTGGYYNEQFF
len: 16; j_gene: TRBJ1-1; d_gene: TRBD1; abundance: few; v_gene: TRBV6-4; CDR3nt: TGTGCCAGCAGTATACAGGGGAGTACTTTGAACACTGAAGCTTTCTTT; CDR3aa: CASSIQGSTLNTEAFF
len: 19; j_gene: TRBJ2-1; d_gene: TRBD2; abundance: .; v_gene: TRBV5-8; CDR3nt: TGTGCCAGCAGCTCTCCTACCGGACTAGCGGGCAGGGCCCCGTATGAGCAGTTCTTC; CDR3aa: CASSSPTGLAGRAPYEQFF
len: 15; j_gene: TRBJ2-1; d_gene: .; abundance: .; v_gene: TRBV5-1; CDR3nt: TGCGCCAGCAGCTTAGGGACTGCCATCTACAATGAGCAGTTCTTC; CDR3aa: CASSLGTAIYNEQFF
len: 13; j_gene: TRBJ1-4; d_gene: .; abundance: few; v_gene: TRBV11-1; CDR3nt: TGTGCCAGCAGTCGACAACAGGATGAAAAACTGTTTTTT; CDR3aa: CASSRQQDEKLFF
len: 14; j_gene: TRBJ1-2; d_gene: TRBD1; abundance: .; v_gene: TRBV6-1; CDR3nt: TGTGCCAGCAGTGAAAGTGGGGACAGCTATGGCTACACCTTC; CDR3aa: CASSESGDSYGYTF
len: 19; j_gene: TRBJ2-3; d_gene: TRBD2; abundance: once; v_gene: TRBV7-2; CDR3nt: TGTGCCAGCAGCTTTCGAGGCGGGGGGGGCGGGACTAGCACAGATACGCAGTATTTT; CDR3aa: CASSFRGGGGGTSTDTQYF
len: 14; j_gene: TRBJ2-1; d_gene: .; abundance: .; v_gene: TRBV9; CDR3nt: TGTGCCAGCAGCGAAAAAGGAGTTGATAACGAGCAGTTCTTC; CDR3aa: CASSEKGVDNEQFF
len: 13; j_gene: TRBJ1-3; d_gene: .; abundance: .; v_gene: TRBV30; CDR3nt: TGTGCCTGGGGTACAGGGAATGGAAACACCATATATTTT; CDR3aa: CAWGTGNGNTIYF
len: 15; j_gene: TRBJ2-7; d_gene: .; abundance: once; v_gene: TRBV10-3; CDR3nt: TGTGCCATCAGTGAGTCGAACCGCGGGGCCTACGAGCAGTACTTC; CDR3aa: CAISESNRGAYEQYF
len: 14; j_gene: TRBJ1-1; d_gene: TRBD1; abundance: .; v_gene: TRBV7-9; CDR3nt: TGTGCCAGCAGCTTAGAGACAGGGCGGACTGAAGCTTTCTTT; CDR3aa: CASSLETGRTEAFF
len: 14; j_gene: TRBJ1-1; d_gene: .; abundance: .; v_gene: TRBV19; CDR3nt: TGTGCCAGTAGTGGTTGGCAGGCAGCCCCTTTGGCTTTCTTT; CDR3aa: CASSGWQAAPLAFF
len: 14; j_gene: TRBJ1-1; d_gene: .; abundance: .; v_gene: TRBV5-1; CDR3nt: TGCGCCAGCACCGTGACAGGACAGAACACTGAAGCTTTCTTT; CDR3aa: CASTVTGQNTEAFF
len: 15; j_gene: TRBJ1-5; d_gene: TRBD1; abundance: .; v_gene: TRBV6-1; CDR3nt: TGTGCCAGCAGACCCGGACAGGGAAGCAATCAGCCCCAGCATTTT; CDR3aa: CASRPGQGSNQPQHF
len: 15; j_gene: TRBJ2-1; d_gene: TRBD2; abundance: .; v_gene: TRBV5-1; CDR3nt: TGCGCCAGCAGCTTCCAGACTAGCGGGAGGAATGAGCAGTTCTTC; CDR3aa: CASSFQTSGRNEQFF
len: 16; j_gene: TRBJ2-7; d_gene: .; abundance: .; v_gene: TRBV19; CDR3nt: TGTGCCAGTAGTCCCTGGGCCGGCGGACATTCCTACGAGCAGTACTTC; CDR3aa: CASSPWAGGHSYEQYF
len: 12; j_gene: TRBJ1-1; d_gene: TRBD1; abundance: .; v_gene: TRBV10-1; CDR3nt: TGCGCCAGCGGTGACAGGGGAGCTGAAGCTTTCTTT; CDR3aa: CASGDRGAEAFF
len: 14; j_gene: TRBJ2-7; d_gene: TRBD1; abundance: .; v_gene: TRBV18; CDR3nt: TGTGCCAGCTCACCGGGACAGACCTCCTACGAGCAGTACTTC; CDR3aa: CASSPGQTSYEQYF
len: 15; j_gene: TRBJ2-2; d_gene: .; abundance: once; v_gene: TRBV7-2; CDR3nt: TGTGCCAGCAGCTTAGTTCTGGCTTCCACCGGGGAGCTGTTTTTT; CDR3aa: CASSLVLASTGELFF
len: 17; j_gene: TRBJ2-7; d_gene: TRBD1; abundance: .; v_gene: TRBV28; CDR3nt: TGTGCCAGCAGTACCTCCCCCGGGACAGGCGTCTCCTACGAGCAGTACTTC; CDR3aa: CASSTSPGTGVSYEQYF
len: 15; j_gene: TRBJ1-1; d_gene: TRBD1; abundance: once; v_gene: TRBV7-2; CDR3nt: TGTGCCAGCAGCCCCCGGACAGGGGGAGGGACTGAAGCTTTCTTT; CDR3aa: CASSPRTGGGTEAFF